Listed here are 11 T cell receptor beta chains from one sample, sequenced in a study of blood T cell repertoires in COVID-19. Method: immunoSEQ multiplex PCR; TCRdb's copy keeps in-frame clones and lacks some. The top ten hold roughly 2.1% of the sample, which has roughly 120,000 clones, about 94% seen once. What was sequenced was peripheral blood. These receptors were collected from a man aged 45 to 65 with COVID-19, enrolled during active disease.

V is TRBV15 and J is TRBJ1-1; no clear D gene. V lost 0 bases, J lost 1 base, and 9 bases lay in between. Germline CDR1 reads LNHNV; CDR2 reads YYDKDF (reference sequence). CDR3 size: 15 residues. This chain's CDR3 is CATSRDLAGNTEAFF. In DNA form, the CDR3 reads TGTGCCACCAGCAGAGATCTCGCCGGGAACACTGAAGCTTTCTTT.

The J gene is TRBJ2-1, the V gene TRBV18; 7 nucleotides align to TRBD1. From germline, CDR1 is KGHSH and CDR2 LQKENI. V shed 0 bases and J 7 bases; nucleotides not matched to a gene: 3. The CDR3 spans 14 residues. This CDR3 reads CASSPPQGENEQFF. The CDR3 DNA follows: TGTGCCAGCTCACCACCCCAGGGGGAGAATGAGCAGTTCTTC.

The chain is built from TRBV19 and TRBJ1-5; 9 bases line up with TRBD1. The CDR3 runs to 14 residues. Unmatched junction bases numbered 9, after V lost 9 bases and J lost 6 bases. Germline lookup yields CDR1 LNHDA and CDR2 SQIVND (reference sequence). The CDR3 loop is CASDRDRVLQPQHF. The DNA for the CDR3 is TGTGCCAGCGATCGGGACAGGGTTCTTCAGCCCCAGCATTTT.

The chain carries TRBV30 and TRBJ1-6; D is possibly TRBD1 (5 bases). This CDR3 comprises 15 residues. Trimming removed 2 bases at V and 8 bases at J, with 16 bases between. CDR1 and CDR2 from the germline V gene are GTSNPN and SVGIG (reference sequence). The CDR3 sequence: CAWSLTAGGDSPLHF. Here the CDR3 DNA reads TGTGCCTGGAGTCTCACCGCGGGGGGGGATTCACCCCTCCACTTT.

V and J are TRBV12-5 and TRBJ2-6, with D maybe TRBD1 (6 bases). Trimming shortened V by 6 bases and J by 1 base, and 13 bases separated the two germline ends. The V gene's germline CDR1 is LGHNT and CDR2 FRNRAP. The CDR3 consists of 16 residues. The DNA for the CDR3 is TGTGCTAGTGGACCGGGACACCAATCTGGGGCCAACGTCCTGACTTTC. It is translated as CASGPGHQSGANVLTF.

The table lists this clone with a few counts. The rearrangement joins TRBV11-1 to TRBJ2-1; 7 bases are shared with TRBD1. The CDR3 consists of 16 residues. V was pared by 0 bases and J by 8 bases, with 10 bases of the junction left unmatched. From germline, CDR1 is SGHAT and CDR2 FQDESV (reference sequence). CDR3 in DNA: TGTGCCAGCAGCTTAGCGGGGGCAGGGGGTGTTGATGAGCAGTTCTTC. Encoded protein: CASSLAGAGGVDEQFF.

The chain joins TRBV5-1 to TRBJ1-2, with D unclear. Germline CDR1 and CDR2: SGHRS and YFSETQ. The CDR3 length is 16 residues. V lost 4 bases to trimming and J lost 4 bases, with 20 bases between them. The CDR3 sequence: CASSPSGPIDGYGYTF. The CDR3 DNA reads TGCGCCAGCAGCCCTTCTGGGCCGATAGACGGCTATGGCTACACCTTC.

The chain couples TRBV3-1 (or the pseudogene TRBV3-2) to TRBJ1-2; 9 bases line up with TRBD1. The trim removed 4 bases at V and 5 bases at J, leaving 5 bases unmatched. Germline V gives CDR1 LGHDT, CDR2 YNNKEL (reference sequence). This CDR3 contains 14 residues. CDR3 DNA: TGTGCCAGCAGCCGCACGACAGGGGGTTATGGCTACACCTTC. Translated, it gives CASSRTTGGYGYTF.

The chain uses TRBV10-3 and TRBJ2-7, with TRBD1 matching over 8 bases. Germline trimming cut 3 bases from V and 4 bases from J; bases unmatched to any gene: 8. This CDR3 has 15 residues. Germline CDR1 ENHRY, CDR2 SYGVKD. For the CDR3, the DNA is TGTGCCATCAGTGATTCCGGGACAGGAACGTACGAGCAGTACTTC. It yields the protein CAISDSGTGTYEQYF.

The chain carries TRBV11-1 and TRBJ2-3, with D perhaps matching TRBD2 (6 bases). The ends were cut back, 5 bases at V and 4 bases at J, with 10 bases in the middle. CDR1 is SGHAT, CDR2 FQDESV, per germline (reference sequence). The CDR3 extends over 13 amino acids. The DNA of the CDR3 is TGTGCCAGCAGCGGTGCTAGCGCAGATACGCAGTATTTT. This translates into CASSGASADTQYF.

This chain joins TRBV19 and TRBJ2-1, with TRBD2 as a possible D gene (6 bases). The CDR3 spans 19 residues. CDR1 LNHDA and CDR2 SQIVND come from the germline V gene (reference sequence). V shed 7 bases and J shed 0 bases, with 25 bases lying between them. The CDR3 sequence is CASNPGRPGDKSSYNEQFF. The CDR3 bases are TGTGCCAGTAATCCCGGACGTCCGGGGGATAAAAGCTCCTACAATGAGCAGTTCTTC.